Presented here are 14 T cell receptor beta chains from one specimen sequenced in a study of blood T cell repertoires in COVID-19 (dated by TCRdb to the early 2020s). Library construction relied on the immunoSEQ multiplex PCR assay. TCRdb mirrors the immuneACCESS table, restricted to in-frame sequences. Some clones are absent from its copies; in checked studies, under half trace to an unresolved V gene, and the reason for the others is unknown. The sample table records about 80,000 clones; 80% to 90% of these occur just once. Of the sample, about a sixth falls within the top ten clones. Sequencing was done on a sample of peripheral blood. Receptors were obtained from an elderly woman with acute or convalescent COVID-19.

The chain recombines TRBV27 with TRBJ1-2, with a weak D call TRBD1 (6 bases). The germline V gene has CDR1 MNHEY and CDR2 SMNVEV (reference sequence). V dropped 5 bases and J dropped 7 bases, with 17 bases sitting between them. The CDR3 is 14 amino acids. The CDR3 sequence is CASSLVGGQSGYTF. DNA of the CDR3: TGTGCCAGCAGTCTAGTGGGGGGGCAATCTGGCTACACCTTC.

This chain links TRBV4-1 with TRBJ2-3, with a possible D match to TRBD1 (5 bases). The germline gives CDR1 MGHRA, CDR2 YSYEKL. V was shortened by 1 base and J by 4 bases, with 24 bases between the two germline ends. CDR3 length: 19 residues. CDR3 nucleotide sequence: TGCGCCAGCAGCCAAGGTCTTTCGATGGTGCAGGGTGGCGCAGATACGCAGTATTTT. Translated: CASSQGLSMVQGGADTQYF.

The V and J genes are TRBV11-3 and TRBJ2-7; D is unclear. The V end lost 1 base, the J end lost 4 bases, and 8 bases lay between the germline ends. The CDR3 is made up of 13 amino acids. Germline V gene data show CDR1 as SGHNT and CDR2 as YENEEA. Here the CDR3 reads CASSLGGGYEQYF. The CDR3 region has the DNA TGTGCCAGCAGCTTAGGCGGCGGTTACGAGCAGTACTTC. The variable domain in full, completed from reference TRBV11-3 and TRBJ2-7, reads EAGVVQSPRYKIIEKKQPVAFWCNPISGHNTLYWYLQNLGQGPELLIRYENEEAVDDSQLPKDRFSAERLKGVDSTLKIQPAELGDSAVYLCASSLGGGYEQYFGPGTRLTVT.

This clone came up a few times. The chain carries TRBV9 and TRBJ2-7; tentatively, D is TRBD1 (6 bases). CDR1 is SGDLS and CDR2 is YYNGEE in the germline V gene. Between the trimmed V and J ends, which lost 0 bases and 4 bases, there was a span of 17 bases. The CDR3 length is 16 residues. The CDR3, as DNA: TGTGCCAGCAGCGTAGGGGGCAGGGGCACCCGTTACGAGCAGTACTTC. Residues: CASSVGGRGTRYEQYF. Full variable domain (remainder filled in from reference TRBV9 and TRBJ2-7): DSGVTQTPKHLITATGQRVTLRCSPRSGDLSVYWYQQSLDQGLQFLIQYYNGEERAKGNILERFSAQQFPDLHSELNLSSLELGDSALYFCASSVGGRGTRYEQYFGPGTRLTVT.

The CDR3, as DNA: TGTGCCATCAGCGGGGGACAGGGGAGGCTCTCTGGAAACACCATATATTTT. Residues: CAISGGQGRLSGNTIYF. The genes are TRBV10-3 and TRBJ1-3, with TRBD1 identical over 10 bases. Germline trimming cut 6 bases from V and 0 bases from J; bases unmatched to any gene: 8. Germline CDR1 and CDR2: ENHRY and SYGVKD. The length of the CDR3 is 17 residues.

The chain couples TRBV5-4 to TRBJ1-1, with 9 bases matching TRBD1. Germline lookup yields CDR1 SGHNT and CDR2 YYREEE (reference sequence). With 4 bases clipped from V and 1 base from J, the junction kept 5 bases outside the gene matches. This CDR3 is 15 amino acids long. In DNA form, the CDR3 reads TGTGCCAGCAGCCGGGGACAGGGAACGAACACTGAAGCTTTCTTT. Encoded protein: CASSRGQGTNTEAFF.

The chain links TRBV5-4 to TRBJ2-7; D unresolved. Germline lookup yields CDR1 SGHNT and CDR2 YYREEE (reference sequence). CDR3 length: 13 amino acids. The V end lost 4 bases, the J end lost 2 bases, and 10 bases lay between the germline ends. The CDR3: CASSQDTPYEQYF. In DNA form, the CDR3 reads TGTGCCAGCAGCCAAGACACACCCTACGAGCAGTACTTC.

The gene calls are TRBV29-1 and TRBJ1-5; D ambiguous. The V gene lost 4 bases and the J gene lost 0 bases, with 10 bases spanning the gap. The CDR3 covers 14 residues. The V gene's germline CDR1 is SQVTM and CDR2 ANQGSEA. In DNA form, the CDR3 reads TGCAGCGTTGGAACAGACTATAGCAATCAGCCCCAGCATTTT. It is translated as CSVGTDYSNQPQHF.

The rearrangement uses TRBV2 and TRBJ1-1; no firm D call. CDR3 size: 14 residues. V gave up 6 bases and J gave up 6 bases, with 17 bases separating them. Germline CDR1 and CDR2: SNHLY and FYNNEI. The CDR3 nucleotides are TGTGCCAGCAGCGTCCCCACCTCACGCGCTGAAGCTTTCTTT. This encodes CASSVPTSRAEAFF.

The chain uses TRBV19 and TRBJ1-3; D ambiguous. CDR1 is LNHDA, CDR2 SQIVND, per germline (reference sequence). V gave up 3 bases and J gave up 8 bases, with 11 bases separating them. The CDR3 covers 13 residues. In DNA, the CDR3 is TGTGCCAGTAGTATCCCACCGCGGGACACCATATATTTT. This sequence encodes CASSIPPRDTIYF.

This chain connects TRBV18 to TRBJ1-2, with D tentatively TRBD1 (6 bases). CDR3 length: 16 amino acids. Looked up from germline, CDR1 is KGHSH and CDR2 is LQKENI. Between the trimmed V and J ends, which lost 3 bases and 4 bases, there was a span of 18 bases. CDR3 sequence (DNA): TGTGCCAGCTCACCGGGATTTCAGGGGCTCGGCTATGGCTACACCTTC. Its protein is CASSPGFQGLGYGYTF.

The chain recombines TRBV30 with TRBJ1-2; 9 nucleotides line up with TRBD1. Germline values: CDR1 GTSNPN, CDR2 SVGIG (reference sequence). V was clipped by 4 bases and J by 3 bases; unmatched bases: 6. This CDR3 has 14 amino acids. CDR3 DNA: TGTGCCTGGAACGGAGGACAGGGGTACTATGGCTACACCTTC. Its protein is CAWNGGQGYYGYTF.

This chain connects TRBV6-5 to TRBJ1-3; tentative D call: TRBD1 (6 bases). Trimming took off 9 bases at V and 2 bases at J, with 14 bases between the two ends. This CDR3 contains 14 residues. Germline V gene data show CDR1 as MNHEY and CDR2 as SVGAGI. The DNA for the CDR3 is TGTGCCAGTTCCCCCGGGGGGCCTGGAAACACCATATATTTT. Encoded protein: CASSPGGPGNTIYF.

The V call is TRBV18, the J call TRBJ1-4, with a weak D call TRBD1 (6 bases). CDR1 and CDR2 from the germline V gene are KGHSH and LQKENI. The V gene lost 1 base and the J gene lost 4 bases, with 16 bases spanning the gap. This CDR3 contains 17 residues. The CDR3 sequence is CASSPRTTQGFNEKLFF. The CDR3 bases are TGTGCCAGCTCACCACGTACAACACAGGGCTTTAATGAAAAACTGTTTTTT.